The rows below give T cell receptor beta chains drawn from one sample of a study of beta chain features in type 1 diabetes. TCRdb's copy holds only in-frame clones and misses some; the assay was immunoSEQ multiplex PCR. Counted here are 130,000 to 150,000 clones, 40% to 55% occurring once; the ten biggest clones make up around 0.42%. Sequencing was carried out using Tregs from blood. The receptors were sampled from a man aged 18 to 35 in good health. CDR3s include the opening cysteine and the closing phenylalanine or tryptophan.

v_gene	j_gene	CDR3aa
TRBV7-3	TRBJ1-1	CASSLAGTGGTEAFF
TRBV29-1	TRBJ2-7	CSVPSGQGSYEQYF
TRBV5-1	TRBJ2-7	CASSLGPTGGTYEQYF
TRBV6-1	TRBJ2-7	CASSNGAYEQYF
TRBV13	TRBJ1-3	CASSRGPSGNTIYF
TRBV19	TRBJ1-4	CASSKQGNNEKLFF
TRBV19	TRBJ2-7	CASRNPGTSGIEQYF
TRBV5-1	TRBJ1-2	CASSSGVTGYTF
TRBV5-8	TRBJ2-3	CASSLTLREKKQYF
TRBV29-1	TRBJ2-3	CSVETGGSDTQYF
TRBV4-3	TRBJ2-3	CASSRRLAGGTDTQYF
TRBV29-1	TRBJ1-2	CSVDVSGQGNYGYTF
TRBV2	TRBJ2-1	CASSKQGAYEQFF
TRBV29-1	TRBJ1-1	CSVVTRGYFEAFF
TRBV7-8	TRBJ1-2	CASSSARERGYTF
TRBV29-1	TRBJ1-2	CSVDRTGGADGYTF
TRBV7-2	TRBJ2-3	CASSWRRGQYF
TRBV19	TRBJ2-7	CASSRGSDDSYEQYF
TRBV9	TRBJ2-1	CASSVTSGSNEQFF
TRBV7-9	TRBJ2-7	CASGRAGSSYEQYF
TRBV11-2	TRBJ1-2	CASSLLPNYGYTF
TRBV19	TRBJ2-1	CASSNPGQGALNEQFF
TRBV28	TRBJ2-7	CASTSGGGRVEQYF